This T cell receptor beta chain was profiled in a study of identical twins. TCRdb analysed the 5' RACE reads with MiXCR anew, one entry per CDR3 protein. The table includes fewer than 650,000 distinct CDR3 sequences, about 7.6% detected once. This clonotype was detected ten times or more. The CDR3 consists of 15 residues. V lost 3 bases and J lost 0, with 12 bases in between. Germline lookup yields CDR1 DFQATT and CDR2 SNEGSKA (reference sequence). The same sample was also studied in work on yellow fever vaccine responses in identical twins.

The chain carries TRBV20-1 and TRBJ2-4; possibly TRBD2 for D (7 bases). Sequencing was carried out using PBMCs. This TCR came from a young woman in good health. The CDR3 is CSASHRGGAKNIQYF. CDR3 in DNA: TGCAGTGCTAGCCATAGGGGGGGAGCCAAAAACATTCAGTACTTC.